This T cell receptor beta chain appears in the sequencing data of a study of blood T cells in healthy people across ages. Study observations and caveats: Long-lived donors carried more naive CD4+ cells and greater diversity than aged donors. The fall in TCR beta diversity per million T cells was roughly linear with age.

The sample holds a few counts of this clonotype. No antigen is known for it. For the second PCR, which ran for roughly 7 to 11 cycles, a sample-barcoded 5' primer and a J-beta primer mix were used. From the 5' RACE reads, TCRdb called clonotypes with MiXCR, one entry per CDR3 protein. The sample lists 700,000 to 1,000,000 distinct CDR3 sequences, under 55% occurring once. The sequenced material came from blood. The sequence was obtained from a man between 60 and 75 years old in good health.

CDR3 region: CASSLAMGSLYNEQFF. In DNA, the CDR3 is TGCGCCAGCAGCTTGGCGATGGGGTCCCTCTACAATGAGCAGTTCTTC. This chain uses TRBV5-1 with TRBJ2-1; D call uncertain. This CDR3 has 16 residues. Germline V lookup: CDR1 SGHRS, CDR2 YFSETQ. The V end lost 0 bases, the J end lost 3 bases, and 13 bases lay between the germline ends.